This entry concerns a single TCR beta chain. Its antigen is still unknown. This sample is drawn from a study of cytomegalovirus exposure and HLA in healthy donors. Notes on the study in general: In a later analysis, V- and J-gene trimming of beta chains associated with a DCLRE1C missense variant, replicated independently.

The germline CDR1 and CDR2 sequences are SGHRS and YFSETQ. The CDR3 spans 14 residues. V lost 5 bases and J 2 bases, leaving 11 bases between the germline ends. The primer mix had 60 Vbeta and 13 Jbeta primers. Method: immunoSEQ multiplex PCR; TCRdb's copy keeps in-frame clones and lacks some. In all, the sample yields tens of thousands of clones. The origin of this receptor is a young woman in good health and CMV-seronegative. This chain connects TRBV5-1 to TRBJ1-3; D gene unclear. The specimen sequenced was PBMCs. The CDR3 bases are TGCGCCAGCAGTCCTCGATCGGCTGGAAACACCATATATTTT. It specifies CASSPRSAGNTIYF.